Below, 26 T cell receptor beta chains from the same sample are listed, as sequenced in a study of cytomegalovirus exposure and HLA in healthy donors. The PCR used 60 Vbeta and 13 Jbeta primers. The repertoire was sequenced with immunoSEQ multiplex PCR; TCRdb's copy has only in-frame clones and lacks some. The table lists tens of thousands of clones. The material sequenced was PBMCs. These receptors were collected from a human donor in good health.

Note on this clone: One junction end disagrees with the germline gene, perhaps due to a read error. The same CDR3 is also encoded by other DNA sequences in this sample. The rearrangement links TRBV2 to TRBJ1-6, with 8 bases lining up with TRBD1. This CDR3 comprises 15 residues. Germline V lookup: CDR1 SNHLY, CDR2 FYNNEI. The CDR3 here is CASPRGTGVGSPLHF. CDR3 in DNA: TGTGCCAGCCCTAGGGGGACAGGAGTTGGATCACCCCTACACTTT.

The chain joins TRBV6-1 to TRBJ1-5, with D hard to call. The germline V and J ends were trimmed by 1 base and 6 bases, with 13 bases remaining between them. Germline V gene lookup returns CDR1 MNHNS and CDR2 SASEGT. The CDR3 consists of 15 residues. CDR3 sequence: CASSEGGWAIQPQHF. CDR3 nucleotides: TGTGCCAGCAGTGAAGGAGGGTGGGCAATTCAGCCCCAGCATTTT.

This chain joins TRBV7-8 and TRBJ2-2, with a possible D match to TRBD2 (7 bases). Germline V gene data show CDR1 as SGHVS and CDR2 as FQNEAQ. V lost 7 bases, J lost 5 bases, and 14 bases lay in between. The length of the CDR3 is 14 residues. The chain's CDR3 is CASNLGGPTGELFF. In DNA form, the CDR3 reads TGTGCCAGCAACCTCGGGGGGCCAACCGGGGAGCTGTTTTTT.

The V gene is TRBV6-5, the J gene TRBJ2-1; TRBD1 agrees at 9 bases. The CDR3 contains 16 residues. CDR1 is MNHEY, CDR2 SVGAGI, per germline. Losses at the gene ends were 3 bases for V and 10 bases for J; bases not matched to a gene: 13. The CDR3 sequence is CASSYTGTGWKREQFF. The CDR3, as DNA: TGTGCCAGCAGTTATACCGGGACAGGGTGGAAAAGGGAGCAGTTCTTC.

The chain has TRBV2 and TRBJ1-2, with a tentative D call TRBD1 (6 bases). The germline V and J ends were trimmed by 7 bases and 5 bases, with 17 bases remaining between them. The CDR3 covers 14 residues. Germline values: CDR1 SNHLY, CDR2 FYNNEI. Here the CDR3 reads CASTEGGTRYGYTF. CDR3 sequence (DNA): TGTGCCAGCACTGAGGGGGGGACACGGTATGGCTACACCTTC. Together with reference TRBV2 and TRBJ1-2, the CDR3 gives the full variable domain: EPEVTQTPSHQVTQMGQEVILRCVPISNHLYFYWYRQILGQKVEFLVSFYNNEISEKSEIFDDQFSVERPDGSNFTLKIRSTKLEDSAMYFCASTEGGTRYGYTFGSGTRLTVV.

A note on this clone: Other DNA sequences of this sample code for an identical CDR3. The chain combines TRBV19 with TRBJ2-6; 8 bases are shared with TRBD1. This CDR3 is 17 amino acids long. The germline CDR1 and CDR2 sequences are LNHDA and SQIVND (reference sequence). Trimming removed 3 bases from V and 2 bases from J; junction bases left unmatched: 6. The CDR3 protein is CASSMASGGTGANVLTF. CDR3 nucleotides: TGTGCCAGTAGTATGGCTTCAGGGGGCACTGGGGCCAACGTCCTGACTTTC.

This chain joins TRBV18 and TRBJ1-1; weak D call: TRBD1 (6 bases). CDR1 is KGHSH, CDR2 LQKENI, per germline. CDR3 length: 13 residues. The V end was cut by 5 bases, the J end by 1 base, with 8 bases between. The CDR3 loop is CASSTGKNTEAFF. CDR3 coding DNA: TGTGCCAGCTCAACAGGGAAGAACACTGAAGCTTTCTTT. Variable domain in full (rest from reference TRBV18 and TRBJ1-1): NAGVMQNPRHLVRRRGQEARLRCSPMKGHSHVYWYRQLPEEGLKFMVYLQKENIIDESGMPKERFSAEFPKEGPSILRIQQVVRGDSAAYFCASSTGKNTEAFFGQGTRLTVV.

The V call is TRBV30, the J call TRBJ2-3, with D perhaps TRBD1 (5 bases). The germline CDR1 and CDR2 sequences are GTSNPN and SVGIG (reference sequence). The CDR3 is made up of 12 amino acids. Trimming took 2 bases from V and 4 from J, leaving 7 bases between them. The chain's CDR3 is CAWSSGSDTQYF. The DNA of the CDR3 is TGTGCCTGGAGTTCAGGGTCAGATACGCAGTATTTT.

This rearrangement joins TRBV4-1 to TRBJ2-1, with 14 bases aligning to TRBD2. Germline-derived CDR1 and CDR2 are MGHRA and YSYEKL. J lost 7 bases, V lost 1 base, and 9 bases had no gene match. CDR3 length: 18 residues. Here the CDR3 reads CASSQGRGLAGAGNEQFF. The DNA for the CDR3 is TGCGCCAGCAGCCAAGGAAGGGGACTAGCGGGGGCGGGAAATGAGCAGTTCTTC.

The J gene is TRBJ2-1, the V gene TRBV19, with a tentative D call TRBD2 (5 bases). Trimming removed 5 bases from V and 6 bases from J, with 20 bases in between. This CDR3 comprises 16 residues. Germline CDR1 and CDR2: LNHDA and SQIVND (reference sequence). The CDR3 sequence is CASSALLAGAGNEQFF. The DNA of the CDR3 is TGTGCCAGTAGTGCTCTGTTGGCGGGCGCGGGCAATGAGCAGTTCTTC.

The CDR3 sequence: CASSLGLSGVEGQFF. CDR3 coding DNA: TGCGCCAGCAGCTTAGGACTATCTGGGGTAGAGGGGCAGTTCTTC. J is TRBJ2-1 and V is TRBV5-1; D might be TRBD2 (6 bases). The germline V gene encodes CDR1 SGHRS and CDR2 YFSETQ. V lost 2 bases and J lost 12, with 21 bases in between. The CDR3 is made up of 15 amino acids. Full variable domain (rest looked up from reference TRBV5-1 and TRBJ2-1): KAGVTQTPRYLIKTRGQQVTLSCSPISGHRSVSWYQQTPGQGLQFLFEYFSETQRNKGNFPGRFSGRQFSNSRSEMNVSTLELGDSALYLCASSLGLSGVEGQFFGPGTRLTVL.

This chain links TRBV7-3 with TRBJ1-1; possibly TRBD1 for D (5 bases). Trimming took 5 bases from V and 5 from J, leaving 12 bases between them. The CDR3 has 13 amino acids. The germline V gene encodes CDR1 SGHTA and CDR2 FQGTGA. The CDR3 region has the DNA TGTGCCAGCAGCGCCGGGGGGGGAACTGAAGCTTTCTTT. Translation gives CASSAGGGTEAFF.

CDR3 sequence reads: CASSSSWDSEEQYF. As DNA, the CDR3 is TGTGCCAGCAGCTCGTCCTGGGACAGTGAAGAGCAGTACTTC. V gene TRBV7-3 combines with J gene TRBJ2-7; 7 bases map to TRBD1. Germline lookup yields CDR1 SGHTA and CDR2 FQGTGA. The ends lost 4 bases at V and 7 bases at J; junction bases unmatched: 10. The CDR3 extends over 14 amino acids.

The V and J genes are TRBV5-4 and TRBJ2-6; TRBD1 might be the D (6 bases). V shed 6 bases and J shed 2 bases, with 18 bases lying between them. The V gene's germline CDR1 is SGHNT and CDR2 YYREEE (reference sequence). The CDR3 loop spans 17 amino acids. For the CDR3, the DNA is TGTGCCAGCATTCCAGGACAGTCCTCCCCTGGGGCCAACGTCCTGACTTTC. It codes for CASIPGQSSPGANVLTF.

The rearrangement uses TRBV5-4 and TRBJ1-2, with TRBD1 matching over 10 bases. Germline trimming cut 4 bases from V and 8 bases from J; bases unmatched to any gene: 5. This CDR3 spans 13 amino acids. The germline V gene encodes CDR1 SGHNT and CDR2 YYREEE (reference sequence). The CDR3 DNA sequence: TGTGCCAGCAGCAGGGGACAGGGGAAAGGCTACACCTTC. It codes for CASSRGQGKGYTF.

V and J are TRBV5-1 and TRBJ1-1; a possible D gene is TRBD1 (5 bases). The V and J ends lost 2 bases and 5 bases respectively, with 10 bases between them. The CDR3 totals 13 residues. Germline values: CDR1 SGHRS, CDR2 YFSETQ. The CDR3 DNA reads as TGCGCCAGCAGCTTACGGGGGGGGACTGAAGCTTTCTTT. Encoded protein: CASSLRGGTEAFF. Full variable domain (outside the CDR3, taken from reference TRBV5-1 and TRBJ1-1): KAGVTQTPRYLIKTRGQQVTLSCSPISGHRSVSWYQQTPGQGLQFLFEYFSETQRNKGNFPGRFSGRQFSNSRSEMNVSTLELGDSALYLCASSLRGGTEAFFGQGTRLTVV.

This rearrangement joins TRBV28 to TRBJ1-1, with D uncertain. Germline lookup yields CDR1 MDHEN and CDR2 SYDVKM. This CDR3 has 13 residues. The V gene lost 3 bases and the J gene lost 2 bases, with 7 bases spanning the gap. DNA for the CDR3: TGTGCCAGCAGTTTTGACTCAAACACTGAAGCTTTCTTT. As protein: CASSFDSNTEAFF. Full variable domain (outside the CDR3, taken from reference TRBV28 and TRBJ1-1): DVKVTQSSRYLVKRTGEKVFLECVQDMDHENMFWYRQDPGLGLRLIYFSYDVKMKEKGDIPEGYSVSREKKERFSLILESASTNQTSMYLCASSFDSNTEAFFGQGTRLTVV.

The V call is TRBV11-2, the J call TRBJ1-1; no clear D. V was shortened by 4 bases and J by 8 bases, with 11 bases between the two germline ends. Germline V gives CDR1 SGHAT, CDR2 FQNNGV. The CDR3 loop spans 12 amino acids. CDR3 sequence reads: CASSSLGVEAFF. The CDR3 nucleotides are TGTGCCAGCAGCTCCCTCGGGGTCGAAGCTTTCTTT.

The chain links TRBV12-2 to TRBJ1-1. TRBV12-2 is tagged as a pseudogene. There are 16 residues in the CDR3. CDR3 protein: CASRLARGFMNTEAFF. Written as DNA, the CDR3 is TGTGCAAGTCGCTTAGCGCGGGGGTTCATGAACACTGAAGCTTTCTTT.

The rearrangement joins TRBV29-1 to TRBJ1-2; 12 bases map to TRBD1. This CDR3 is built from 13 residues. The germline CDR1 and CDR2 sequences are SQVTM and ANQGSEA. Trimming took 5 bases from V and 4 from J; bases not matched to a gene: 2. CDR3 residues: CSVRDRGLYGYTF. CDR3 DNA sequence: TGCAGCGTTCGGGACAGGGGGCTCTATGGCTACACCTTC.

The gene calls are TRBV11-2 and TRBJ2-3; 10 bases are a match to TRBD2. CDR1 SGHAT and CDR2 FQNNGV come from the germline V gene. V shed 0 bases and J 2 bases; nucleotides not matched to a gene: 8. The CDR3 length is 18 residues. The CDR3 DNA sequence: TGTGCCAGCAGCTTAGATCGGGCTAGCGGGGGATCCACAGATACGCAGTATTTT. Protein product: CASSLDRASGGSTDTQYF.

The CDR3 loop is CAWSGGRYEQYF. The CDR3 bases are TGTGCCTGGAGTGGGGGCCGTTACGAGCAGTACTTC. V usage is TRBV30 and J usage is TRBJ2-7; a possible D gene is TRBD1 (5 bases). Per germline, CDR1 GTSNPN and CDR2 SVGIG (reference sequence). This CDR3 region has 12 residues. The V end lost 1 base, the J end lost 4 bases, and 8 bases lay between the germline ends.

The chain employs TRBV14 and TRBJ2-6; D is undetermined. Germline V gives CDR1 SGHDN, CDR2 FVKESK. CDR3 size: 14 residues. V shed 3 bases and J shed 5 bases, with 8 bases lying between them. The DNA of the CDR3 is TGTGCCAGCAGCCACCTATTCAGGGCCAACGTCCTGACTTTC. It encodes CASSHLFRANVLTF. Supplemented by reference TRBV14 and TRBJ2-6, the full variable domain reads EAGVTQFPSHSVIEKGQTVTLRCDPISGHDNLYWYRRVMGKEIKFLLHFVKESKQDESGMPNNRFLAERTGGTYSTLKVQPAELEDSGVYFCASSHLFRANVLTFGAGSRLTVL.

This chain uses TRBV18 with TRBJ1-2, with unresolved D. CDR3 size: 16 residues. V was trimmed by 1 base and J by 8 bases, leaving 20 bases between them. From germline, CDR1 is KGHSH and CDR2 LQKENI. The CDR3, as DNA: TGTGCCAGCTCACCACAAAACGGAGAGTTAAGCTGGGGCTACACCTTC. It translates to CASSPQNGELSWGYTF.

The chain couples TRBV5-4 to TRBJ1-6; 7 bases fit TRBD1. Unmatched junction bases numbered 13, after V lost 6 bases and J lost 10 bases. This CDR3 has 15 residues. Germline CDR1 reads SGHNT; CDR2 reads YYREEE (reference sequence). CDR3 in DNA: TGTGCCAGCAACCAAGGAAAGGACAGGAGGTCACCCCTCCACTTT. This translates into CASNQGKDRRSPLHF.

The rearrangement joins TRBV5-6 to TRBJ1-1, with D unclear. The CDR3 is 14 amino acids. Germline CDR1 SGHDT, CDR2 YYEEEE. Trimming removed 0 bases at V and 0 bases at J, with 6 bases between. CDR3 residues: CASSLALMNTEAFF. The DNA for the CDR3 is TGTGCCAGCAGCTTGGCCCTTATGAACACTGAAGCTTTCTTT.